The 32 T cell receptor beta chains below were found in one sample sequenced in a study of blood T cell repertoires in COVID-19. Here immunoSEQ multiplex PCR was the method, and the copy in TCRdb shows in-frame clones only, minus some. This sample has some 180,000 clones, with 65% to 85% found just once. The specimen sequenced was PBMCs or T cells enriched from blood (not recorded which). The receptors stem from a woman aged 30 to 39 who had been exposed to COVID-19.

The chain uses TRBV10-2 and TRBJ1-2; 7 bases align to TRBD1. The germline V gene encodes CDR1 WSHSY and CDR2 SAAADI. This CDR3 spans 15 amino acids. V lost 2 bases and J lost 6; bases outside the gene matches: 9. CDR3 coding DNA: TGCGCCAGCAGTGAGGGGACAGCTCTTGGAGATGGCTACACCTTC. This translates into CASSEGTALGDGYTF.

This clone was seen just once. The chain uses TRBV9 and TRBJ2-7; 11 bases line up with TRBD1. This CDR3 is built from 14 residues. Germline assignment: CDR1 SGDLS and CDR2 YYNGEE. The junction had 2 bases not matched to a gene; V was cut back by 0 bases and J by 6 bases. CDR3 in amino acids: CASSVAGQGVEQYF. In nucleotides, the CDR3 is TGTGCCAGCAGCGTAGCGGGACAGGGGGTCGAGCAGTACTTC.

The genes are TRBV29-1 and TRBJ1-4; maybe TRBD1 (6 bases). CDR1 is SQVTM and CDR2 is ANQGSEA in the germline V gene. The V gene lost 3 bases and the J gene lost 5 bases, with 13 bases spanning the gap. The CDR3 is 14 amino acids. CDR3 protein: CSVDFKGDNEKLFF. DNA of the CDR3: TGCAGCGTTGATTTTAAGGGGGACAATGAAAAACTGTTTTTT.

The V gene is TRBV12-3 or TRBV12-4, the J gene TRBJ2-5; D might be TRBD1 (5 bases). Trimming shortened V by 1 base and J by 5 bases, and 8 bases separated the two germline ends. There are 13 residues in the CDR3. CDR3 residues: CASSLGRVETQYF. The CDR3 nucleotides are TGTGCCAGCAGTTTAGGCAGGGTCGAGACCCAGTACTTC.

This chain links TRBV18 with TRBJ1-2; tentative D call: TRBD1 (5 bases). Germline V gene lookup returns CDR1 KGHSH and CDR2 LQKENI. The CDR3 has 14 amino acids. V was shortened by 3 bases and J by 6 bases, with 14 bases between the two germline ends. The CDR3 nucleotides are TGTGCCAGCTCACCTGGGGCGGATTGGGATGGCTACACCTTC. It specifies CASSPGADWDGYTF.

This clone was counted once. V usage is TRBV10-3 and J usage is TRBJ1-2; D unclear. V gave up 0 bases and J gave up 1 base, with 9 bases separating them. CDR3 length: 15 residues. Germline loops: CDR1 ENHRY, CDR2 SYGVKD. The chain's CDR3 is CAISESSEGNYGYTF. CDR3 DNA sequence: TGTGCCATCAGTGAGTCGTCGGAGGGTAACTATGGCTACACCTTC.

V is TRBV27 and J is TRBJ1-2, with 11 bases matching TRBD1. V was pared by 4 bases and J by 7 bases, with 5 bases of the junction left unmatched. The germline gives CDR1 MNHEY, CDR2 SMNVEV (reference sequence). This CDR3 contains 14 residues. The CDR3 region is CASSSGQGAGGYTF. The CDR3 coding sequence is TGTGCCAGCAGTTCAGGACAGGGGGCAGGTGGCTACACCTTC.

The DNA for the CDR3 is TGTGCCAGTTCAAAAGGGACTAGCGGGGGCCCTCGACCAGAGCAGTTCTTC. This sequence encodes CASSKGTSGGPRPEQFF. This chain uses TRBV2 with TRBJ2-1; 14 bases align to TRBD2. The CDR3 loop spans 17 amino acids. With 9 bases clipped from V and 10 bases from J, the junction kept 17 bases outside the gene matches. Germline V gives CDR1 SNHLY, CDR2 FYNNEI.

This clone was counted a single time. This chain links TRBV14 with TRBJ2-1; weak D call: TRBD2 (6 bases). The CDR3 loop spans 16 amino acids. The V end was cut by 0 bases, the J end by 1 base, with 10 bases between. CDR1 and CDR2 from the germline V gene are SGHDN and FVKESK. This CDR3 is CASSQDWGVSYNEQFF. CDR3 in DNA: TGTGCCAGCAGCCAAGACTGGGGGGTTTCCTACAATGAGCAGTTCTTC. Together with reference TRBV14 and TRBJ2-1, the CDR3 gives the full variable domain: EAGVTQFPSHSVIEKGQTVTLRCDPISGHDNLYWYRRVMGKEIKFLLHFVKESKQDESGMPNNRFLAERTGGTYSTLKVQPAELEDSGVYFCASSQDWGVSYNEQFFGPGTRLTVL.

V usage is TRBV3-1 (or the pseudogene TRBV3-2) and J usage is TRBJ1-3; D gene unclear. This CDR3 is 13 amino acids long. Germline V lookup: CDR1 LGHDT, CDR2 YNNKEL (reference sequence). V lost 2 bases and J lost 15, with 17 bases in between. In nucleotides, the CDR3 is TGTGCCAGCAGCCAACACGTGACGGCGGATTCATATTTT. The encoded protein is CASSQHVTADSYF.

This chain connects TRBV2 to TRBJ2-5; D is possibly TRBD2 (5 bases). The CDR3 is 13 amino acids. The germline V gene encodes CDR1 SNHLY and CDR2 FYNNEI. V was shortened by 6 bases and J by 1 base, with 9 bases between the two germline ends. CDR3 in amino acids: CASRRTLQETQYF. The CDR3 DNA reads TGTGCCAGCAGGCGGACTCTCCAAGAGACCCAGTACTTC.

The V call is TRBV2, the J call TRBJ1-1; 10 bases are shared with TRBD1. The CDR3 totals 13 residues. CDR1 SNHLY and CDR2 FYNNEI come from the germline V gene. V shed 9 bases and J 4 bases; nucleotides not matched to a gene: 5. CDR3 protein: CARSRDRGTEAFF. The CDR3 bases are TGTGCCAGGTCTAGGGACAGGGGCACTGAAGCTTTCTTT.

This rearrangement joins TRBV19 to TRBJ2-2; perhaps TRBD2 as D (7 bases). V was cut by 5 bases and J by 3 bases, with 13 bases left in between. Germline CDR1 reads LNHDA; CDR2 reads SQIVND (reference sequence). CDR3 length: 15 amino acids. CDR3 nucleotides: TGTGCCAGTAGTCTCGGGGGGCTGGACACCGGGGAGCTGTTTTTT. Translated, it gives CASSLGGLDTGELFF.

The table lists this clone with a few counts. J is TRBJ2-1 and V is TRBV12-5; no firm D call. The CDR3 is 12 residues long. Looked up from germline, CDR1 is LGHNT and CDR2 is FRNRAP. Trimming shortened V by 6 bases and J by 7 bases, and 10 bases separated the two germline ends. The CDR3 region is CASGPHSNEQFF. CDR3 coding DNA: TGTGCTAGTGGCCCCCACTCGAATGAGCAGTTCTTC. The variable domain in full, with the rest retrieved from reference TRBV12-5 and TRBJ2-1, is DARVTQTPRHKVTEMGQEVTMRCQPILGHNTVFWYRQTMMQGLELLAYFRNRAPLDDSGMPKDRFSAEMPDATLATLKIQPSEPRDSAVYFCASGPHSNEQFFGPGTRLTVL.

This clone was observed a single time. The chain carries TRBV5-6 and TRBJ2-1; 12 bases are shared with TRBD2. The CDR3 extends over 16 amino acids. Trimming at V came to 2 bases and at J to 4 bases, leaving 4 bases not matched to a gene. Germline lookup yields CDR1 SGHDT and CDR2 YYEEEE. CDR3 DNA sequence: TGTGCCAGCAGCTTCCGTACTAGCGGGGGGTACAATGAGCAGTTCTTC. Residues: CASSFRTSGGYNEQFF.

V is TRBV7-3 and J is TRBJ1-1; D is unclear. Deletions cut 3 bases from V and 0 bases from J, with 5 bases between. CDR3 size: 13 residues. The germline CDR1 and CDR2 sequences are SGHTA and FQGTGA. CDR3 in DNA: TGTGCCAGCAGCTTCGGGATGAACACTGAAGCTTTCTTT. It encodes CASSFGMNTEAFF.

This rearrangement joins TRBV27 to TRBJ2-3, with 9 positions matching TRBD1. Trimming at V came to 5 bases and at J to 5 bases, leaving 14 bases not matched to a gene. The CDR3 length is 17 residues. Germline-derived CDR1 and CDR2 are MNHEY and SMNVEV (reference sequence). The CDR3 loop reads CASSPPPTGGLGDTQYF. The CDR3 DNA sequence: TGTGCCAGCAGTCCTCCACCGACAGGGGGGCTCGGAGATACGCAGTATTTT.

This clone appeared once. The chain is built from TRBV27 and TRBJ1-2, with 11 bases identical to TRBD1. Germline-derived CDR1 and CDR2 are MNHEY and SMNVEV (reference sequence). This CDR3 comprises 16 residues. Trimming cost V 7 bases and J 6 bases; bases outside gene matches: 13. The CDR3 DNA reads TGTGCCAGCAATCCTCTCGGGACAGGGGGTTCGGATGGCTACACCTTC. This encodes CASNPLGTGGSDGYTF.

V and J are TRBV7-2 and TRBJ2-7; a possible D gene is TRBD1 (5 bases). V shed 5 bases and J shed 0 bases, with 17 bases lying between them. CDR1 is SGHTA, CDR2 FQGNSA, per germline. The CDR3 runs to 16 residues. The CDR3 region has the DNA TGTGCCAGCAGCGAATATACCCCAGGGTTCTCCTACGAGCAGTACTTC. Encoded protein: CASSEYTPGFSYEQYF.

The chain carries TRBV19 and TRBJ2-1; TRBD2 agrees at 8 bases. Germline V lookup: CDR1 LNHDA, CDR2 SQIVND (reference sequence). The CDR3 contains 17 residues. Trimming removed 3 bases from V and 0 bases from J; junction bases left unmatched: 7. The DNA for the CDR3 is TGTGCCAGTAGTATGCTAAGCGGGGGCCTCTCCTACAATGAGCAGTTCTTC. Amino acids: CASSMLSGGLSYNEQFF.

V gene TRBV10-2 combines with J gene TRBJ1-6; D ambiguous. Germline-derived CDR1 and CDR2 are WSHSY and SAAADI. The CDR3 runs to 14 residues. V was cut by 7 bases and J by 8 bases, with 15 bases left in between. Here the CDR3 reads CASTRGGADSPLHF. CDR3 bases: TGCGCCAGCACGAGAGGAGGAGCGGATTCACCCCTCCACTTT.

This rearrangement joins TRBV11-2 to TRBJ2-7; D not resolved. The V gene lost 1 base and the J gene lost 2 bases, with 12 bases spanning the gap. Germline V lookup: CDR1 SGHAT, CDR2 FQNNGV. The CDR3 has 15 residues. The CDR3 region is CASSLAFSEAYEQYF. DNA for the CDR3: TGTGCCAGCAGCTTAGCCTTTTCCGAGGCCTACGAGCAGTACTTC. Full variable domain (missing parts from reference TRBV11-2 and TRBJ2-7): EAGVAQSPRYKIIEKRQSVAFWCNPISGHATLYWYQQILGQGPKLLIQFQNNGVVDDSQLPKDRFSAERLKGVDSTLKIQPAKLEDSAVYLCASSLAFSEAYEQYFGPGTRLTVT.

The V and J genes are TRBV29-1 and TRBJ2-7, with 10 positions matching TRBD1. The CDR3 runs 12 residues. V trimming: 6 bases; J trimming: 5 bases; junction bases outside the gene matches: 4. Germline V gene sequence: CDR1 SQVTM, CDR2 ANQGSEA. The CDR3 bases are TGCAGCGTCGGAGGGACAGGGGACGAGCAGTACTTC. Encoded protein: CSVGGTGDEQYF.

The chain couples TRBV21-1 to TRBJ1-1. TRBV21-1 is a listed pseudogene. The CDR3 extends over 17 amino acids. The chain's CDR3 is CASSPPRADPRNTEAFF. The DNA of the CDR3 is TGTGCCAGCAGCCCTCCCCGAGCGGATCCCAGGAACACTGAAGCTTTCTTT.

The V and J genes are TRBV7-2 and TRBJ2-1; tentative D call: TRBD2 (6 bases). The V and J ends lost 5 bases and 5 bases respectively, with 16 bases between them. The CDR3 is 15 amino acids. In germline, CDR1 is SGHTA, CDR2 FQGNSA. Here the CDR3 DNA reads TGTGCCAGCAGCCCACAGGCTAGCGCTAACAATGAGCAGTTCTTC. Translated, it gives CASSPQASANNEQFF.

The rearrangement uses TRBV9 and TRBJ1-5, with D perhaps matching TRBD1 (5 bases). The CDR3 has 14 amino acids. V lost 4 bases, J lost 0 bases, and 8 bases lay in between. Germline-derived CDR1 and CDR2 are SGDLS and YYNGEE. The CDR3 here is CASSSGSSNQPQHF. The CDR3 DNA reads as TGTGCCAGCAGCTCAGGGTCTAGCAATCAGCCCCAGCATTTT.

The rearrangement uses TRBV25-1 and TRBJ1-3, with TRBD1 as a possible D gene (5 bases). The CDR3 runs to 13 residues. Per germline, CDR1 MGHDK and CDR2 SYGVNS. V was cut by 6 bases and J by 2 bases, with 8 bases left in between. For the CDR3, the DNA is TGTGCCAGCAGGGCGGGGGCTGGAAACACCATATATTTT. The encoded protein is CASRAGAGNTIYF.

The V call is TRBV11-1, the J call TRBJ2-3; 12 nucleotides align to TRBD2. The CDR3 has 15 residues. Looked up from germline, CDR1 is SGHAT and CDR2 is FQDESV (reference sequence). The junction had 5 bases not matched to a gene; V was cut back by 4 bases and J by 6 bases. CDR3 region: CASSSSGGAGDTQYF. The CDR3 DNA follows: TGTGCCAGCAGCTCTAGCGGGGGGGCAGGGGATACGCAGTATTTT. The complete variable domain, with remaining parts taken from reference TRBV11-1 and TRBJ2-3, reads EAEVAQSPRYKITEKSQAVAFWCDPISGHATLYWYRQILGQGPELLVQFQDESVVDDSQLPKDRFSAERLKGVDSTLKIQPAELGDSAMYLCASSSSGGAGDTQYFGPGTRLTVL.

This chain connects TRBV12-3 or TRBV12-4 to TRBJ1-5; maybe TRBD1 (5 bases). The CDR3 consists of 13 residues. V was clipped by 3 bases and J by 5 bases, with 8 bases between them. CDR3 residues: CASSLGGDQPQHF. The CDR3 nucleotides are TGTGCCAGCAGTTTGGGGGGAGATCAGCCCCAGCATTTT.

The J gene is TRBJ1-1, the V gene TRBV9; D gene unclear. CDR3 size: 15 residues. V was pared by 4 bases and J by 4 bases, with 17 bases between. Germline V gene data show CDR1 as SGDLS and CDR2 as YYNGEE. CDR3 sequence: CASSPRGGLVTEAFF. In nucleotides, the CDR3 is TGTGCCAGCAGCCCTAGAGGAGGGTTGGTCACTGAAGCTTTCTTT.

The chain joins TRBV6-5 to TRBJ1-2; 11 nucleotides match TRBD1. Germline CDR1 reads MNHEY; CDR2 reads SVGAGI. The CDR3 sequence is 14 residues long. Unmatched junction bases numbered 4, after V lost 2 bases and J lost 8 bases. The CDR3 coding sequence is TGTGCCAGCAGTTACCTGGGACAGGGGGAGGGCTACACCTTC. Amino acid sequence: CASSYLGQGEGYTF.

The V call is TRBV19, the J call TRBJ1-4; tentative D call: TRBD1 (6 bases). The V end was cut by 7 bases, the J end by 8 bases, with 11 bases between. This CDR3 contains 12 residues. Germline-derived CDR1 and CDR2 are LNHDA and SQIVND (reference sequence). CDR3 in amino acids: CASNQGREKLFF. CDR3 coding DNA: TGTGCCAGTAACCAGGGGCGGGAAAAACTGTTTTTT. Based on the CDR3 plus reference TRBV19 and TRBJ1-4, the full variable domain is DGGITQSPKYLFRKEGQNVTLSCEQNLNHDAMYWYRQDPGQGLRLIYYSQIVNDFQKGDIAEGYSVSREKKESFPLTVTSAQKNPTAFYLCASNQGREKLFFGSGTQLSVL.